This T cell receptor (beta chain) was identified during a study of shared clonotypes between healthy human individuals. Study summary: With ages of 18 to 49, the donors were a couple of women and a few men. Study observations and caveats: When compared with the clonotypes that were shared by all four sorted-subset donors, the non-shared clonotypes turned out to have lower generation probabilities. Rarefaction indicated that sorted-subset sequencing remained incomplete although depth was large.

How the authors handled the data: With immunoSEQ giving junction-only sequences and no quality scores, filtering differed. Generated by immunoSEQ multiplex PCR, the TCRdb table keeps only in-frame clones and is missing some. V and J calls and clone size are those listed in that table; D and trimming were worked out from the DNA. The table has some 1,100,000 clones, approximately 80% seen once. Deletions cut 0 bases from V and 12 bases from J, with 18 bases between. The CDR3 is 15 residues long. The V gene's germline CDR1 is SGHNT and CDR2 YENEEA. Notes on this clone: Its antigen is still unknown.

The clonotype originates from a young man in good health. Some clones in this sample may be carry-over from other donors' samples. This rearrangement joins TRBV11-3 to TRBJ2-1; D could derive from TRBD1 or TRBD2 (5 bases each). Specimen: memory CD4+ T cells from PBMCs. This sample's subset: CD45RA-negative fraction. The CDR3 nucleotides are TGTGCCAGCAGCTTAGATCCGGGACCCCGTCGCGGGCAGTTCTTC. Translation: CASSLDPGPRRGQFF.